A selection of T cell receptor beta chains follows, all from one sample in a study of T cell repertoires in cytomegalovirus infection. What these receptors recognize is not known. MiXCR was run by TCRdb on the reads, yielding one entry per CDR3 protein. This table has under 850,000 distinct CDR3 sequences, roughly 36% appearing once. Specimen: cultured PBMCs, collected from culture after CMV antigen stimulation. Receptors originate from a human donor in good health (CMV status not recorded). Some clones in this sample may be carry-over from other donors' samples. Each CDR3 is given with its conserved first and last residue. D genes are given only for firm matches. Expanded clones are given a class, and other clones once, few, many or no size at all.

j_call d_call clone_size v_call cdr3_nt cdr3_aa
TRBJ2-7 - - TRBV5-1 TGCGCCAGCAGCCTCTCCCGGGACGGATCCTACGAGCAGTACTTC CASSLSRDGSYEQYF
TRBJ2-3 - - TRBV6-6 TGTGCCAGCAGTGATGTGGGGGCTAGCACAGATACGCAGTATTTT CASSDVGASTDTQYF
TRBJ1-1 - few TRBV7-9 TGTGCCAGCAGCCTATACAGCACTGAAGCTTTCTTT CASSLYSTEAFF
TRBJ1-5 - few TRBV7-2 TGTGCCAGCAGCTTAGTCGGGGGATGGAATCAGCCCCAGCATTTT CASSLVGGWNQPQHF
TRBJ2-3 TRBD1 - TRBV7-2 TGTGCCAGCAGCCCACTGACAGGGTTTACAGATACGCAGTATTTT CASSPLTGFTDTQYF
TRBJ1-2 TRBD1 - TRBV10-3 TGTGCCATCAGTGAAGGGACAGGGGACTCGTATGGCTACACCTTC CAISEGTGDSYGYTF
TRBJ2-4 - many TRBV7-2 TGTGCCAGCAGCCCCCGACCCAGACTAGCCAAAAACATTCAGTACTTC CASSPRPRLAKNIQYF
TRBJ2-7 - many TRBV12-3/TRBV12-4 TGTGCCAGCAGAAACACAGGGAACGAGCAGTACTTC CASRNTGNEQYF
TRBJ2-7 - - TRBV28 TGTGCCAGCGGGCGGTCCTACTACGAGCAGTACTTC CASGRSYYEQYF
TRBJ2-7 - few TRBV4-1 TGCGCCAGCAGCCAAGCGGACGGAACCTACGAGCAGTACTTC CASSQADGTYEQYF
TRBJ2-3 TRBD2 few TRBV20-1 TGCAGTGCTAAAGCGGGAGTTCTCACAGATACGCAGTATTTT CSAKAGVLTDTQYF
TRBJ2-7 - - TRBV7-6 TGTGCCAGCAGCTCATTGACTACCGGGCCCCCGTACGAGCAGTACTTC CASSSLTTGPPYEQYF
TRBJ2-3 TRBD1 many TRBV7-6 TGTGCCAGCAGCTCCGGACAGGCCTCTAGCACAGATACGCAGTATTTT CASSSGQASSTDTQYF
TRBJ1-2 - few TRBV12-3/TRBV12-4 TGTGCCAGCAGTTCGGGACTGATCGGTGGCTACACCTTC CASSSGLIGGYTF
TRBJ1-1 TRBD1 few TRBV5-4 TGTGCCAGCAGCTCACCCGGGACAGGGGGTGTGAAGACTGAAGCTTTCTTT CASSSPGTGGVKTEAFF
TRBJ1-1 - few TRBV7-6 TGTGCCAGCAGCTTAGCGGGGAGGGGGTCATCATTTAACACTGAAGCTTTCTTT CASSLAGRGSSFNTEAFF
TRBJ2-3 - once TRBV2 TGTGCCAGCAGTGAAGCGAGGGCCGCGAGTGACGATACGCAGTATTTT CASSEARAASDDTQYF
TRBJ1-4 - - TRBV11-2 TGTGCCAGCAGCTTCGCCTTTGAGGAAAAACTGTTTTTT CASSFAFEEKLFF
TRBJ2-1 - - TRBV7-2 TGTGCCAGCAGCTTATGGAGGAATGAGCAGTTCTTC CASSLWRNEQFF
TRBJ2-1 TRBD1 few TRBV11-2 TGTGCCAGCAGCTTTGGACAGGGAAGCGATGAGCAGTTCTTC CASSFGQGSDEQFF
TRBJ2-7 TRBD1 - TRBV6-1 TGTGCCAGCAGTGTGGACAGGTCCTGGGACGAGCAGTACTTC CASSVDRSWDEQYF
TRBJ1-1 - few TRBV25-1 TGTGCCAGCAGTACCCGGGGGGCTAACACTGAAGCTTTCTTT CASSTRGANTEAFF
TRBJ2-3 - - TRBV10-3 TGTGCCATCAGTGACAGGGGAACAGATACGCAGTATTTT CAISDRGTDTQYF
TRBJ2-7 - - TRBV4-3 TGCGCCAGCAGCCAGCAGCCCGGGCCCCCCGACGAGCAGTACTTC CASSQQPGPPDEQYF
TRBJ1-5 - - TRBV2 TGTGCCAGCAGTGGGGGCAGGACTCATCAGCCCCAGCATTTT CASSGGRTHQPQHF
TRBJ1-1 - many TRBV7-2 TGTGCCAGCAGCGCGAGGCGGAGCGGGACTGAAGCTTTCTTT CASSARRSGTEAFF
TRBJ1-4 - - TRBV14 TGTGCCAGCAGCCAAGCCCCGTGGCCTAATGAAAAACTGTTTTTT CASSQAPWPNEKLFF
TRBJ2-3 - few TRBV11-2 TGTGCCAGCAGCTTAAGGGGGAGGAGTGGCACAGATACGCAGTATTTT CASSLRGRSGTDTQYF
TRBJ2-3 - - TRBV11-2 TGTGCCAGCCGCCCTCGGGATACGCAGTATTTT CASRPRDTQYF
TRBJ2-2 TRBD1 - TRBV6-1 TGTGCCAGCAGTCGTCCCTCGGGACAGGGCGGAACCGGGGAGCTGTTTTTT CASSRPSGQGGTGELFF
TRBJ2-1 TRBD1 - TRBV10-3 TGTGCCATCAGTGGAAGGGGGCAGAACAATGAGCAGTTCTTC CAISGRGQNNEQFF
TRBJ2-3 TRBD2 - TRBV6-1 TGTGCCAGCAGTGAAGCCTGGGGACTAGCGGGGGGGTCGCAGTATTTT CASSEAWGLAGGSQYF
TRBJ2-3 TRBD2 few TRBV7-8 TGTGCCAGTAAGGCGGGGCGGGGGGCTACCGATACGCAGTATTTT CASKAGRGATDTQYF
TRBJ2-7 - few TRBV7-2 TGTGCCAGCAGCTTAGTACCGATCCACTCCTACGAGCAGTACTTC CASSLVPIHSYEQYF
TRBJ1-1 TRBD1 - TRBV4-1 TGCGCCAGCAGCCACACTTCAGGGGGTGCTGAAGCTTTCTTT CASSHTSGGAEAFF
TRBJ2-1 - - TRBV6-6 TGTGCCAGCAGTTACCTGGGAGCTACCTCCTACAATGAGCAGTTCTTC CASSYLGATSYNEQFF
TRBJ1-2 - few TRBV7-2 TGTGCCAGCAGACAACCGGGACGCTATGGCTACACCTTC CASRQPGRYGYTF
TRBJ1-2 TRBD1 few TRBV2 TGTGCCAGCAGTGAATGGCGGGACAGAAGATTTAACTATGGCTACACCTTC CASSEWRDRRFNYGYTF
TRBJ1-2 TRBD1 - TRBV5-6 TGTGCCAGCAGCTTGCTAGGGACAGGGGAAGACTACACCTTC CASSLLGTGEDYTF
TRBJ2-1 - - TRBV29-1 TGCAGCGTTGTAGGGCAGCGCTCAAGCTCCTACAATGAGCAGTTCTTC CSVVGQRSSSYNEQFF
TRBJ1-6 - few TRBV19 TGTGCCAGTAGGGGAACAGGAGGGAATTCACCCCTCCACTTT CASRGTGGNSPLHF
TRBJ2-1 - few TRBV11-2 TGTGCCAGCAGCTTAGATCCAGGACCACTCAATGAGCAGTTCTTC CASSLDPGPLNEQFF
TRBJ2-3 - - TRBV29-1 TGCAGCGTTGGAGTGACGGGGGATACGCAGTATTTT CSVGVTGDTQYF
TRBJ1-4 - many TRBV7-2 TGTGCCAGCAGCTTGGCAGGGTGGGAAAAACTGTTTTTT CASSLAGWEKLFF
TRBJ2-1 TRBD2 - TRBV7-2 TGTGCCAGCAGCTTCCTAAGCGGGGTGGGCAATGAGCAGTTCTTC CASSFLSGVGNEQFF
TRBJ2-1 - - TRBV20-1 TGCAGTGCTAGGGTCCTTAGCGGAGGGGGCTACAATGAGCAGTTCTTC CSARVLSGGGYNEQFF
TRBJ1-2 - - TRBV6-2/TRBV6-3 TGTGCCAGCAGCCTCGGACAGATTGGTGGCTACACCTTC CASSLGQIGGYTF
TRBJ2-7 - - TRBV29-1 TGCAGTGGCGGGACATCCTTCTACGAGCAGTACTTC CSGGTSFYEQYF
TRBJ2-4 TRBD1 - TRBV11-2 TGTGCCAGCAGCTTAAACAGGGGGACCAAAAACATTCAGTACTTC CASSLNRGTKNIQYF